The clone carrying this T cell receptor beta chain was picked up many times. The sample originates from a study of regulatory T cells in long-lasting Graves disease. Sample time point: newly diagnosed GD, antithyroid drugs for less than 3 months. Extracted RNA from PBMCs served as the source of the TCR library. Researchers made TCR beta libraries by using iRepertoire HTBI primers and running Arm-PCR on CDR3 regions. TCRdb processed the multiplex PCR reads anew with MiXCR; each CDR3 protein has one entry. Altogether 580,000 or so distinct CDR3 sequences are present, about 16% being singletons, with the ten largest covering approximately 12%. This CDR3 has 10 amino acids. Germline lookup yields CDR1 ENHRY and CDR2 SYGVKD. V was clipped by 10 bases and J by 7 bases, with 10 bases between them. The data were also submitted as part of a second study, on T cells in Graves' hyperthyroidism and ophthalmopathy.

The V call is TRBV10-3, the J call TRBJ1-1, with D possibly matching TRBD1 (6 bases). Sequenced material: peripheral blood mononuclear cells (PBMCs), taken at new diagnosis, from a patient treated with antithyroid drugs. This clonotype was sampled from a man aged 18 to 29 with Graves disease. The CDR3 protein is CATMDSEAFF. DNA of the CDR3: TGTGCCACGATGGACAGTGAAGCTTTCTTT.